This T cell receptor beta chain was sequenced in a study of shared T cell receptors in the human thymus. This clone showed up just a few times. With 7 bases removed from V and 6 bases from J, the gap between germline ends came to 6 bases. Germline V CDR1 and CDR2: MNHNS, SASEGT. This CDR3 spans 10 amino acids. Only in-frame clones appear in the TCRdb table, and some are missing; sequencing was by immunoSEQ multiplex PCR. The sample gives 720,000 or so clones, approximately 85% of which show up once; roughly 0.01% is in the top ten. These same records also appear under a second study, on human thymus T cells.

The sequence came from a girl younger than two with a congenital heart defect. J is TRBJ1-2 and V is TRBV6-1; D call uncertain. The sequenced sample was thymocytes. CDR3 sequence reads: CASTRNGYTF. CDR3 sequence (DNA): TGTGCCAGCACGAGAAATGGCTACACCTTC.